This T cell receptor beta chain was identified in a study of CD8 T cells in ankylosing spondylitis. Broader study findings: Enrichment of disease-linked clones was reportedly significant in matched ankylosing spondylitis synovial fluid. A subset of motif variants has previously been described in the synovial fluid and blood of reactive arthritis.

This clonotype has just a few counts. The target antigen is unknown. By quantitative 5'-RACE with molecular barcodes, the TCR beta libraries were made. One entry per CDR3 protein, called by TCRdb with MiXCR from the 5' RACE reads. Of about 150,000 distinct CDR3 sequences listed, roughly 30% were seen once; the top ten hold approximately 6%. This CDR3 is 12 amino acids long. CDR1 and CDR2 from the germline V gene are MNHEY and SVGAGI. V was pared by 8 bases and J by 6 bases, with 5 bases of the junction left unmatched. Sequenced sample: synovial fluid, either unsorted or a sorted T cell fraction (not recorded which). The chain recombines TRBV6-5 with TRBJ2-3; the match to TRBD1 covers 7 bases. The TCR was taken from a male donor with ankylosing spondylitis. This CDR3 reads CASSRGMDTQYF. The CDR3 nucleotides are TGTGCCAGCTCCAGGGGGATGGATACGCAGTATTTT.